This TCR beta chain was sequenced during a study of beta chain features in type 1 diabetes. Study overall: Cell yields, gender and age were comparable in patients and healthy donors.

Germline CDR1 reads GTSNPN; CDR2 reads SVGIG (reference sequence). The CDR3 consists of 15 residues. Trimming took off 0 bases at V and 3 bases at J, with 12 bases between the two ends. All of the isolated RNA was reverse transcribed, so expressed TCRB transcripts were sequenced. Only in-frame clones appear in the TCRdb table, and some are missing; sequencing was by immunoSEQ multiplex PCR. The sample lists hundreds of thousands of clones, 13% to 15% occurring once. On this clone: Its antigen is undetermined.

Overall study results and limits: Sequencing the cDNA could make cells with high TCR expression show up more than they should. Type 1 diabetes patients had fewer VDJ junction insertions and more deletions.

This clonotype originated in a man aged 25 to 40 in good health. This chain uses TRBV30 with TRBJ1-3, with D perhaps TRBD1 (6 bases). Specimen: central memory CD4+ T cells from blood. The CDR3: CAWSVGGAGGNTIYF. The CDR3 DNA reads TGTGCCTGGAGTGTAGGGGGGGCTGGTGGAAACACCATATATTTT.